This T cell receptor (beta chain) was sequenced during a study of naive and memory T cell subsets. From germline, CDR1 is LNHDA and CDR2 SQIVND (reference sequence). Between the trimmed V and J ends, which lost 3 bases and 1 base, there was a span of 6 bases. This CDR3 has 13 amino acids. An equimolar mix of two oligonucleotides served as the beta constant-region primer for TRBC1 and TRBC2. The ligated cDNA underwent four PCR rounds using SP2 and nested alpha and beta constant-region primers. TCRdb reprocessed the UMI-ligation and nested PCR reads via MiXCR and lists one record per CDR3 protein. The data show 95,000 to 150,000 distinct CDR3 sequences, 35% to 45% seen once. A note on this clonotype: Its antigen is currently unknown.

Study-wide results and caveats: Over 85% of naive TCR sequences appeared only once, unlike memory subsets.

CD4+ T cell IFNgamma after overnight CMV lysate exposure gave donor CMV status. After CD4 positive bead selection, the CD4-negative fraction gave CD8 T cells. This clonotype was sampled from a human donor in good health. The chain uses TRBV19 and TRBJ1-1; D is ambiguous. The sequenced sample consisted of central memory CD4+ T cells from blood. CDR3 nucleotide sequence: TGTGCCAGTAGTATTAAAGGGAACACTGAAGCTTTCTTT. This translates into CASSIKGNTEAFF.